This is a list of T cell receptor beta chains from one sample in a study of identical twins. TCRdb itself ran the 5' RACE reads through MiXCR, one entry per CDR3 protein. Among about 100,000 distinct CDR3 sequences, roughly 6% were seen once, and the ten largest hold approximately 12%. The sample taken for sequencing was memory T cells sorted from blood. The receptor source for this set is a woman in her forties or fifties in good health. Each CDR3 is given with its conserved first and last residue. D genes are given only for firm matches. Clone size is stated in some rows and not others, as once, few, many or a class when expanded.

J gene: TRBJ2-1
D gene: TRBD2
CDR3 length: 23
clone size: many
V gene: TRBV12-3/TRBV12-4
CDR3 protein: CASSLSGWSTGLAELYSYNEQFF
CDR3 DNA: TGTGCCAGCAGTTTATCGGGTTGGTCCACGGGACTAGCGGAACTTTACTCCTACAATGAGCAGTTCTTC

J gene: TRBJ2-2
D gene: NA
CDR3 length: 12
clone size: many
V gene: TRBV18
CDR3 protein: CASSPPAGELFF
CDR3 DNA: TGTGCCAGCTCACCACCCGCCGGGGAGCTGTTTTTT

J gene: TRBJ2-3
D gene: TRBD1
CDR3 length: 13
clone size: many
V gene: TRBV19
CDR3 protein: CASRGTGADTQYF
CDR3 DNA: TGTGCCAGTAGGGGGACAGGGGCAGATACGCAGTATTTT

J gene: TRBJ2-3
D gene: NA
CDR3 length: 13
clone size: many
V gene: TRBV6-5
CDR3 protein: CASMGEGTDTQYF
CDR3 DNA: TGTGCCAGCATGGGGGAAGGCACAGATACGCAGTATTTT

J gene: TRBJ2-5
D gene: NA
CDR3 length: 15
clone size: many
V gene: TRBV11-2
CDR3 protein: CASSLGPGTQETQYF
CDR3 DNA: TGTGCCAGCAGCTTAGGCCCAGGGACCCAGGAGACCCAGTACTTC

J gene: TRBJ2-6
D gene: TRBD1
CDR3 length: 18
clone size: many
V gene: TRBV12-3/TRBV12-4
CDR3 protein: CASRTFGQGDSGANVLTF
CDR3 DNA: TGTGCCAGCAGAACCTTCGGACAGGGAGACTCTGGGGCCAACGTCCTGACTTTC

J gene: TRBJ2-3
D gene: NA
CDR3 length: 14
clone size: many
V gene: TRBV11-1
CDR3 protein: CASTRMGGTDTQYF
CDR3 DNA: TGTGCCAGCACGCGCATGGGGGGCACAGATACGCAGTATTTT

J gene: TRBJ2-7
D gene: TRBD2
CDR3 length: 14
clone size: many
V gene: TRBV19
CDR3 protein: CASRPTGGQYEQYF
CDR3 DNA: TGTGCCAGTAGACCCACGGGAGGGCAATACGAGCAGTACTTC

J gene: TRBJ2-6
D gene: TRBD1
CDR3 length: 14
clone size: few
V gene: TRBV10-1
CDR3 protein: CASSEGTDPNVLTF
CDR3 DNA: TGCGCCAGCAGCGAAGGGACAGACCCAAACGTCCTGACTTTC

J gene: TRBJ2-7
D gene: TRBD2
CDR3 length: 16
clone size: many
V gene: TRBV20-1
CDR3 protein: CSASYAGGGFSYEQYF
CDR3 DNA: TGCAGTGCTAGTTACGCGGGAGGGGGGTTTTCCTACGAGCAGTACTTC

J gene: TRBJ2-7
D gene: TRBD2
CDR3 length: 14
clone size: many
V gene: TRBV7-8
CDR3 protein: CASSFSGRVYEQYF
CDR3 DNA: TGTGCCAGCAGCTTTAGCGGGAGGGTCTACGAGCAGTACTTC

J gene: TRBJ2-1
D gene: TRBD2
CDR3 length: 16
clone size: many
V gene: TRBV5-8
CDR3 protein: CASSRTSGRAYNEQFF
CDR3 DNA: TGTGCCAGCAGCCGGACTAGCGGGAGGGCCTACAATGAGCAGTTCTTC

J gene: TRBJ2-2
D gene: NA
CDR3 length: 13
clone size: many
V gene: TRBV10-2
CDR3 protein: CASSETDTGELFF
CDR3 DNA: TGCGCCAGCAGTGAAACAGACACCGGGGAGCTGTTTTTT

J gene: TRBJ2-7
D gene: NA
CDR3 length: 12
clone size: NA
V gene: TRBV20-1
CDR3 protein: CSAIPWGYEQYF
CDR3 DNA: TGCAGTGCTATTCCGTGGGGCTACGAGCAGTACTTC

J gene: TRBJ2-4
D gene: NA
CDR3 length: 17
clone size: NA
V gene: TRBV12-3/TRBV12-4
CDR3 protein: CASSLALTVSAKNIQYF
CDR3 DNA: TGTGCCAGCAGTTTAGCGCTAACAGTTTCTGCCAAAAACATTCAGTACTTC

J gene: TRBJ2-6
D gene: NA
CDR3 length: 16
clone size: NA
V gene: TRBV28
CDR3 protein: CASHDRRDSGANVLTF
CDR3 DNA: TGTGCCAGCCACGACAGGAGGGACTCTGGGGCCAACGTCCTGACTTTC

J gene: TRBJ2-1
D gene: TRBD2
CDR3 length: 15
clone size: many
V gene: TRBV6-5
CDR3 protein: CASRGKRGRNNEQFF
CDR3 DNA: TGTGCCAGCAGGGGCAAGCGGGGAAGGAACAATGAGCAGTTCTTC

J gene: TRBJ1-1
D gene: NA
CDR3 length: 13
clone size: NA
V gene: TRBV3-1
CDR3 protein: CASSQVAGAETFF
CDR3 DNA: TGTGCCAGCAGCCAAGTAGCCGGGGCTGAGACTTTCTTT

J gene: TRBJ2-5
D gene: NA
CDR3 length: 13
clone size: few
V gene: TRBV12-5
CDR3 protein: CASPPGSQETQYF
CDR3 DNA: TGTGCTAGTCCTCCGGGGTCCCAAGAGACCCAGTACTTC

J gene: TRBJ2-2
D gene: NA
CDR3 length: 15
clone size: many
V gene: TRBV4-1
CDR3 protein: CASSLNRRWAGELFF
CDR3 DNA: TGCGCCAGCAGCCTTAACAGGAGATGGGCCGGGGAGCTGTTTTTT

J gene: TRBJ1-2
D gene: NA
CDR3 length: 12
clone size: many
V gene: TRBV30
CDR3 protein: CAWVDGNYGYTF
CDR3 DNA: TGTGCCTGGGTGGACGGAAACTATGGCTACACCTTC

J gene: TRBJ1-3
D gene: NA
CDR3 length: 13
clone size: many
V gene: TRBV5-1
CDR3 protein: CASSPQLGNTIYF
CDR3 DNA: TGCGCCAGCAGCCCCCAACTTGGAAACACCATATATTTT

J gene: TRBJ1-3
D gene: NA
CDR3 length: 15
clone size: NA
V gene: TRBV27
CDR3 protein: CASSPIGTSWNTIYF
CDR3 DNA: TGTGCCAGCAGCCCAATCGGGACCTCTTGGAACACCATATATTTT

J gene: TRBJ1-4
D gene: TRBD1
CDR3 length: 15
clone size: few
V gene: TRBV7-9
CDR3 protein: CASSLGQGGREKLFF
CDR3 DNA: TGTGCCAGCAGCTTAGGACAGGGTGGACGTGAAAAACTGTTTTTT

J gene: TRBJ2-5
D gene: NA
CDR3 length: 14
clone size: NA
V gene: TRBV27
CDR3 protein: CASSSWGVGETQYF
CDR3 DNA: TGTGCCAGCAGTTCATGGGGGGTCGGCGAGACCCAGTACTTC

J gene: TRBJ2-2
D gene: TRBD1
CDR3 length: 14
clone size: NA
V gene: TRBV10-3
CDR3 protein: CAIKRQGNTGELFF
CDR3 DNA: TGTGCCATCAAGCGACAGGGGAACACCGGGGAGCTGTTTTTT

J gene: TRBJ2-5
D gene: NA
CDR3 length: 17
clone size: NA
V gene: TRBV6-4
CDR3 protein: CASSDSRKAEQQETQYF
CDR3 DNA: TGTGCCAGCAGTGACTCGAGAAAAGCAGAACAACAAGAGACCCAGTACTTC

J gene: TRBJ2-7
D gene: TRBD1
CDR3 length: 15
clone size: many
V gene: TRBV25-1
CDR3 protein: CASSDPGQVTYEQYF
CDR3 DNA: TGTGCCAGCAGTGATCCGGGACAGGTTACATACGAGCAGTACTTC

J gene: TRBJ2-1
D gene: TRBD2
CDR3 length: 14
clone size: many
V gene: TRBV12-3/TRBV12-4
CDR3 protein: CASSLLAGFNEQFF
CDR3 DNA: TGTGCCAGCAGTTTACTAGCGGGATTCAATGAGCAGTTCTTC

J gene: TRBJ2-2
D gene: NA
CDR3 length: 14
clone size: few
V gene: TRBV7-2
CDR3 protein: CASSFGGKVGELFF
CDR3 DNA: TGTGCCAGCAGCTTTGGCGGGAAAGTGGGGGAGCTGTTTTTT

J gene: TRBJ1-5
D gene: TRBD1
CDR3 length: 14
clone size: many
V gene: TRBV4-1
CDR3 protein: CASRGQGARQPQHF
CDR3 DNA: TGCGCCAGTAGAGGACAGGGGGCAAGACAGCCCCAGCATTTT

J gene: TRBJ1-2
D gene: NA
CDR3 length: 12
clone size: many
V gene: TRBV10-3
CDR3 protein: CAISGDNYGYTF
CDR3 DNA: TGTGCCATCAGTGGGGACAACTATGGCTACACCTTC

J gene: TRBJ2-3
D gene: NA
CDR3 length: 16
clone size: many
V gene: TRBV5-1
CDR3 protein: CASSPGQSLIADTQYF
CDR3 DNA: TGCGCCAGCAGCCCTGGACAGAGCTTGATTGCAGATACGCAGTATTTT

J gene: TRBJ2-3
D gene: TRBD2
CDR3 length: 15
clone size: NA
V gene: TRBV28
CDR3 protein: CASSFSGPGGNTQYF
CDR3 DNA: TGTGCCAGCAGTTTCTCCGGTCCGGGAGGAAATACGCAGTATTTT

J gene: TRBJ1-5
D gene: NA
CDR3 length: 16
clone size: many
V gene: TRBV4-1
CDR3 protein: CASSPTPGAGNQPQHF
CDR3 DNA: TGCGCCAGCAGCCCTACCCCGGGGGCCGGCAATCAGCCCCAGCATTTT

J gene: TRBJ1-2
D gene: NA
CDR3 length: 15
clone size: few
V gene: TRBV4-1
CDR3 protein: CASSDGPRKGYGYTF
CDR3 DNA: TGCGCCAGCAGCGATGGACCGCGTAAAGGCTATGGCTACACCTTC

J gene: TRBJ2-7
D gene: TRBD2
CDR3 length: 14
clone size: many
V gene: TRBV20-1
CDR3 protein: CSAGGLAGDRRQYF
CDR3 DNA: TGCAGTGCTGGGGGACTAGCGGGAGATCGGAGGCAGTACTTC

J gene: TRBJ1-2
D gene: TRBD1
CDR3 length: 14
clone size: many
V gene: TRBV5-1
CDR3 protein: CASSPGQGNSGYTF
CDR3 DNA: TGCGCCAGCAGCCCGGGACAGGGGAACAGTGGCTACACCTTC

J gene: TRBJ2-2
D gene: TRBD2
CDR3 length: 15
clone size: many
V gene: TRBV20-1
CDR3 protein: CSAGPAGANTGELFF
CDR3 DNA: TGCAGTGCTGGCCCGGCGGGGGCGAACACCGGGGAGCTGTTTTTT

J gene: TRBJ2-2
D gene: TRBD2
CDR3 length: 16
clone size: few
V gene: TRBV18
CDR3 protein: CASSTPSGRNTGELFF
CDR3 DNA: TGTGCCAGCTCGACTCCTAGCGGGAGGAACACCGGGGAGCTGTTTTTT

J gene: TRBJ2-1
D gene: TRBD2
CDR3 length: 14
clone size: NA
V gene: TRBV20-1
CDR3 protein: CSARGTKGANEQFF
CDR3 DNA: TGCAGTGCTCGGGGGACTAAAGGAGCCAATGAGCAGTTCTTC

J gene: TRBJ2-1
D gene: TRBD2
CDR3 length: 15
clone size: many
V gene: TRBV5-1
CDR3 protein: CASSDASGPDNEQFF
CDR3 DNA: TGCGCCAGCAGCGATGCTAGCGGACCCGACAATGAGCAGTTCTTC

J gene: TRBJ2-7
D gene: NA
CDR3 length: 15
clone size: many
V gene: TRBV7-8
CDR3 protein: CASSSVMGSRGEQYF
CDR3 DNA: TGTGCCAGCAGCTCGGTCATGGGTAGCCGAGGCGAGCAGTACTTC

J gene: TRBJ2-1
D gene: TRBD2
CDR3 length: 15
clone size: few
V gene: TRBV5-1
CDR3 protein: CASSLNSGRKSEQFF
CDR3 DNA: TGCGCCAGCAGCTTGAATAGCGGGAGAAAGAGTGAGCAGTTCTTC

J gene: TRBJ2-1
D gene: NA
CDR3 length: 14
clone size: few
V gene: TRBV4-1
CDR3 protein: CASSSWVVRNEQFF
CDR3 DNA: TGCGCCAGCAGCTCTTGGGTCGTTCGAAATGAGCAGTTCTTC

J gene: TRBJ2-6
D gene: TRBD1
CDR3 length: 14
clone size: NA
V gene: TRBV2
CDR3 protein: CASRTGAEANVLTF
CDR3 DNA: TGTGCCAGCAGAACAGGGGCTGAGGCCAACGTCCTGACTTTC

J gene: TRBJ2-2
D gene: TRBD1
CDR3 length: 15
clone size: few
V gene: TRBV6-2/TRBV6-3
CDR3 protein: CASSEGQGPTGELFF
CDR3 DNA: TGTGCCAGCAGTGAAGGACAGGGGCCCACCGGGGAGCTGTTTTTT

J gene: TRBJ2-7
D gene: TRBD1
CDR3 length: 14
clone size: NA
V gene: TRBV14
CDR3 protein: CASSPFDREGEQYF
CDR3 DNA: TGTGCCAGCAGCCCTTTTGACAGGGAAGGCGAGCAGTACTTC